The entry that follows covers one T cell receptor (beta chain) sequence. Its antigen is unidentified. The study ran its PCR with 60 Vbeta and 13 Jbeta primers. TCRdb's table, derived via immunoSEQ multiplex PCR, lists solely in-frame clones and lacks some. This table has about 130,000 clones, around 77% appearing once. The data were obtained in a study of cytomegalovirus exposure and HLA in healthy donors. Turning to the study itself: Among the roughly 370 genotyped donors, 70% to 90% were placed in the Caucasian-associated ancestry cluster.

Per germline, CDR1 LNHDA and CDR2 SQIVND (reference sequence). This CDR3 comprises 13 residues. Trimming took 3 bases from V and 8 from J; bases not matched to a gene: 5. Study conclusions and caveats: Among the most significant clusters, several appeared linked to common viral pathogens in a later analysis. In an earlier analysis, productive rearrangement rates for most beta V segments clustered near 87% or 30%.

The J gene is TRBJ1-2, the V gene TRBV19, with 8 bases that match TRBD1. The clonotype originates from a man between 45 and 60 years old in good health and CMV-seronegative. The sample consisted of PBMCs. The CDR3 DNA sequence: TGTGCCAGTAGTATGGGACAGGCCACCGGCTACACCTTC. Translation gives CASSMGQATGYTF.